The present entry profiles one TCR beta chain with its context. Its antigen is unknown. These data originate in a study of blood T cells in healthy people across ages. This CDR3 is 14 amino acids long. The V segment lost 5 bases and the J segment 3 bases; nucleotides outside the gene matches: 3. Germline CDR1 is KGHDR and CDR2 is SFDVKD. A second roughly 6 to 12 cycle PCR used barcoded and J-beta primers. TCRdb fed the 5' RACE reads into MiXCR, producing one record per CDR3 protein. The sample lists some 800,000 distinct CDR3 sequences, around 25% occurring once. The study, taken as a whole, reports: Per-million-T-cell TCR beta diversity fell roughly linearly with age.

This sample was shared with a second study, whose subject was T cells of mothers and their children. From that report: All donors were healthy and Caucasian; they were a few mothers and their six children. Per child, around 3 million TCR beta CDR3 reads were obtained, against over 9.5 million per mother. Persistent microchimeric T cell clones were sought, and none were detected.

This clonotype was obtained from a boy aged 10-17 years in good health. The sequenced sample consisted of blood. This chain connects TRBV24-1 to TRBJ2-7, with 10 bases lining up with TRBD2. The DNA of the CDR3 is TGTGCCACCAGTGCTAGCGGGAGTTTCTACGAGCAGTACTTC. Protein product: CATSASGSFYEQYF.